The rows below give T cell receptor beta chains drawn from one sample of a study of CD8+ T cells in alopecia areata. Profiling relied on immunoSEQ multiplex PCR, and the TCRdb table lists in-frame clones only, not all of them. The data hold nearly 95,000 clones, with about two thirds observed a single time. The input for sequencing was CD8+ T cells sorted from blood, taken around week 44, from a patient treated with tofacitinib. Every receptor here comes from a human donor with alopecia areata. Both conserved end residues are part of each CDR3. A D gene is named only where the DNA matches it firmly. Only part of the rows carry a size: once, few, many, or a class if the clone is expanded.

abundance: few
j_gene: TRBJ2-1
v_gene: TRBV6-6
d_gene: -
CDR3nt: TGTGCCACGACGATCGTCAACAATGAGCAGTTCTTC
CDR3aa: CATTIVNNEQFF

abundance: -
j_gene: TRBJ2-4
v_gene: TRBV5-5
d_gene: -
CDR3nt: TGTGCCAGCAGCTTGGAGCAGGATAGGTCTAACTTC
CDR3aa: CASSLEQDRSNF

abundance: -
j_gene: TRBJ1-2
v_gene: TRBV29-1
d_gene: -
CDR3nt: TGCAGCGTGCCTGTTAGTGGAGCCAATGGCTACACCTTC
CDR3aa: CSVPVSGANGYTF

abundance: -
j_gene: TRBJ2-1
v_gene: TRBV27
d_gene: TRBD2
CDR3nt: TGTGCCAGCAGTTTAATGACTAGCGGGGGGGCCAATGAGCAGTTCTTC
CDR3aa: CASSLMTSGGANEQFF

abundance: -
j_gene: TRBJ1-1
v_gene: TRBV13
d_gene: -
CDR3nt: TGTGCCAGCAGCCTTCGGACCGGGGGCAGGACTTCAACTTTCTTT
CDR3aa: CASSLRTGGRTSTFF

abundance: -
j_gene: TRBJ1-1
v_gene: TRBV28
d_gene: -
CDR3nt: TGTGCCAGCAGTTTACGAAACACTGAAGCTTTCTTT
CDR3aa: CASSLRNTEAFF

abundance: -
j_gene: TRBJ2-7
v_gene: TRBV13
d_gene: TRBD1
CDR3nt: TGTGCCAGCAGCTTCCAACCGGGGACAGGGGGAGAGCAGTACTTC
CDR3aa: CASSFQPGTGGEQYF

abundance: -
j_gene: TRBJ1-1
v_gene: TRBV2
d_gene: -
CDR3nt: TGTGCCAGCAGTGATAGAACCCGAGGCACTGAAGCTTTCTTT
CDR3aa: CASSDRTRGTEAFF

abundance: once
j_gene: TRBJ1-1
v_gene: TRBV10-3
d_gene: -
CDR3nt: TGTGCCATCAGTGAACAGGGAACCATGAACACTGAAGCTTTCTTT
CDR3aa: CAISEQGTMNTEAFF

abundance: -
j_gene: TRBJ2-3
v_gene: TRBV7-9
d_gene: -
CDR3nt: TGTGCCAGCAGCTTTGAGGGGCCCACAGATACGCAGTATTTT
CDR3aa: CASSFEGPTDTQYF

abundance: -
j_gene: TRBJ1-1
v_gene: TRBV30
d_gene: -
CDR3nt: TGTGCCTGGAGCGTCTCGGGGACTGAAGCTTTCTTT
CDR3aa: CAWSVSGTEAFF

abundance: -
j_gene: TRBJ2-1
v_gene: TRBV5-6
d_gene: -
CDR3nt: TGTGCCAGCAGCTTATCCTACAATGAGCAGTTCTTC
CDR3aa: CASSLSYNEQFF

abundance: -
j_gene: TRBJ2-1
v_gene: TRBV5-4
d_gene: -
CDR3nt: TGTGCCAGCGGCCCTTCCCACAATGAGCAGTTCTTC
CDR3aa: CASGPSHNEQFF

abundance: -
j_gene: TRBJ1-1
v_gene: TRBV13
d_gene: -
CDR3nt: TGTGCCAGCAGCCCCCGGGGGGGAAAACCTGAAGCTTTCTTT
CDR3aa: CASSPRGGKPEAFF

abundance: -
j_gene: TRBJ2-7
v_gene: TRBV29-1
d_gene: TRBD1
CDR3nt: TGCAGCGTTGAAGCCCGGGGACAGGGGGATCACGAGCAGTACTTC
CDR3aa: CSVEARGQGDHEQYF

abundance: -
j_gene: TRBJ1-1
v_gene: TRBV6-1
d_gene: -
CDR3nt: TGTGCCAGCAGTGAAGGACTTGAAGCTTTCTTT
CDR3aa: CASSEGLEAFF

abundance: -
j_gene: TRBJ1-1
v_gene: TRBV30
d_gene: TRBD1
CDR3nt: TGTGCCAGCGACAGGGGTAAGACTGAAGCTTTCTTT
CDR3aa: CASDRGKTEAFF

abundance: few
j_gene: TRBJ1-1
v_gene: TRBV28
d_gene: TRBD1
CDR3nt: TGTGCCAGCAGTTTAGGGACAGGGGAAGCTTTCTTT
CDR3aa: CASSLGTGEAFF

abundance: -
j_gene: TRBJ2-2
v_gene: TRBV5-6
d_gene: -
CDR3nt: TGTGCCAGCAGCGTACTGTCGGGAAGCGGGGAGCTGTTTTTT
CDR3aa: CASSVLSGSGELFF

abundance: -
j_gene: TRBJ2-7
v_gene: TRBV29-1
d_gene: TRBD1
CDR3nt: TGCAGCGCCGAAGGACAGGGCTACGAGCAGTACTTC
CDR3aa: CSAEGQGYEQYF

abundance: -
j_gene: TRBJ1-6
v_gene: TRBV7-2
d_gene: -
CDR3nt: TGTGCCAGCAGCTTAGACAGGCAAAGCTCCTATAATTCACCCCTCCACTTT
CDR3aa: CASSLDRQSSYNSPLHF

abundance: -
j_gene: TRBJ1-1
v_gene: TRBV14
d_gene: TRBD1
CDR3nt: TGTGCCAGCAGCCCAGGGGGCACTGAAGCTTTCTTT
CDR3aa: CASSPGGTEAFF

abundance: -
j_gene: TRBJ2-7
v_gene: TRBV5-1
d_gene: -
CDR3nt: TGCGCCAGCAGCTTGGCCCCGGACGAGCAGTACTTC
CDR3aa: CASSLAPDEQYF

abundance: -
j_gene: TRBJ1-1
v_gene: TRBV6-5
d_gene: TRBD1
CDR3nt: TGTGCCAGCAGTCCGACCGGGACAGGGAACACTGAAGCTTTCTTT
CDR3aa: CASSPTGTGNTEAFF

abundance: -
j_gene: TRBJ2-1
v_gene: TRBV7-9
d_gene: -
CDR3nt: TGTGCCAGCAGTACCTTTTCTCCTGCGGGATACAATGAGCAGTTCTTC
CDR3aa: CASSTFSPAGYNEQFF

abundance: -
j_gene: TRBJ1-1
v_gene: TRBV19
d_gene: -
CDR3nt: TGTGCCAGTAGTACTTCAGGGACTGAAGCTTTCTTT
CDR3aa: CASSTSGTEAFF

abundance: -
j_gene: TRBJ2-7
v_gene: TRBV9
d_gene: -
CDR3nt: TGTGCCAGCAGCGTAGATGTCGACTCCTACGAGCAGTACTTC
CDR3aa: CASSVDVDSYEQYF

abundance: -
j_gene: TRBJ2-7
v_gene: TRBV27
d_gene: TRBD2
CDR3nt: TGTGCCAGCAGTTTATCGGCTAGCGGGGGGCGCGAGCAGTACTTC
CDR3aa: CASSLSASGGREQYF

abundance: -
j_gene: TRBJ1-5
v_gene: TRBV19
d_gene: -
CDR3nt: TGTGCCAGTCGAACAGGGAGCAATCAGCCCCAGCATTTT
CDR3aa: CASRTGSNQPQHF

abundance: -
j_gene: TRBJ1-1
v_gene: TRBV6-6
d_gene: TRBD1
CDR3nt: TGTGCCAGCGACTTACAGGGGGCGAGCACTGAAGCTTTCTTT
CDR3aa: CASDLQGASTEAFF

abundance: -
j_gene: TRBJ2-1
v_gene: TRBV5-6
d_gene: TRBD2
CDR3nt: TGTGCCAGCAGCCCTAGCGGGGCGTCCTACAATGAGCAGTTCTTC
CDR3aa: CASSPSGASYNEQFF

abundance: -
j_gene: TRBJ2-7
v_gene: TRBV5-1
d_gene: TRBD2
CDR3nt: TGCGCCAGCAGCCCCCTGGCGGGGGTGGTTTACGAGCAGTACTTC
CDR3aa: CASSPLAGVVYEQYF

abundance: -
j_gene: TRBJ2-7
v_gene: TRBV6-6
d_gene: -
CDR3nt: TGTGCCAGCGGAGACAGGCCCTACGAGCAGTACTTC
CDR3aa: CASGDRPYEQYF

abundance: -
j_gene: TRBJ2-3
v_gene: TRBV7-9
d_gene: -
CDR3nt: TGTGCCAGCAGCTCGGGTTATACGCAGTATTTT
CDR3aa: CASSSGYTQYF

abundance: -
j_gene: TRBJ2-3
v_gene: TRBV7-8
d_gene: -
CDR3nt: TGTGCCAGCAGCCCCCAAATGATCAGGGAGGAGGGAGATACGCAGTATTTT
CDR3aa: CASSPQMIREEGDTQYF

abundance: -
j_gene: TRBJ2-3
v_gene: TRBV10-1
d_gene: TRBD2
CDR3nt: TGCGCCAGCAGGTCGACTAGCGGAGGCACAGATACGCAGTATTTT
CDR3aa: CASRSTSGGTDTQYF

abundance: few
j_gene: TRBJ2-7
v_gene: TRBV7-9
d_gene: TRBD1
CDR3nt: TGTGCCAGCAGCTCGACCGGGACAGCTAACTACGAGCAGTACTTC
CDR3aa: CASSSTGTANYEQYF

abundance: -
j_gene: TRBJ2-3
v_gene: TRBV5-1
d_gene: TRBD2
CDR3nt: TGCGCCAGCAGGTCCAGCGGGGGTTTGACAGATACGCAGTATTTT
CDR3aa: CASRSSGGLTDTQYF

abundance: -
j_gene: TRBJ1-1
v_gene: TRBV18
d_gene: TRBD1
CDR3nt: TGTGCCAGCTCACCATTTAGACCGGGACAGGGGGCCGCGAGGGGAAAAAAGGACACTGAAGCTTTCTTT
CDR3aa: CASSPFRPGQGAARGKKDTEAFF

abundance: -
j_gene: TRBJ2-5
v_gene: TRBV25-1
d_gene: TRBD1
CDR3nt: TGTGCCAGCAGTGAATGGGGGACAGGGGAGTGGGTGGCAGAGACCCAGTACTTC
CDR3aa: CASSEWGTGEWVAETQYF

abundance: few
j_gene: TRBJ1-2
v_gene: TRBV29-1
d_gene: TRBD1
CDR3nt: TGCAGCGTTGAAGATCTCGGGACAGGCTATGGCTACACCTTC
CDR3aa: CSVEDLGTGYGYTF